Sequencing of this TCR beta chain was carried out in a study of glioma-infiltrating T cells after dendritic cell vaccination. This clone was detected only a few times. CDR3 size: 13 residues. V lost 4 bases to trimming and J lost 6 bases, with 10 bases between them. CDR1 and CDR2 from the germline V gene are SGHRS and YFSETQ. Produced via immunoSEQ multiplex PCR; TCRdb's table is partial and in-frame only. The table shows tens of thousands of clones, with around 90% occurring only once. The origin of this receptor is a human donor with glioblastoma. V is TRBV5-1 and J is TRBJ2-2; the D gene is possibly TRBD1 (6 bases). Sequencing was performed on blood, taken before dendritic cell vaccination. Written as DNA, the CDR3 is TGCGCCAGCAGCCCCGCAGGGGCCGGGGAGCTGTTTTTT. Translating gives CASSPAGAGELFF.